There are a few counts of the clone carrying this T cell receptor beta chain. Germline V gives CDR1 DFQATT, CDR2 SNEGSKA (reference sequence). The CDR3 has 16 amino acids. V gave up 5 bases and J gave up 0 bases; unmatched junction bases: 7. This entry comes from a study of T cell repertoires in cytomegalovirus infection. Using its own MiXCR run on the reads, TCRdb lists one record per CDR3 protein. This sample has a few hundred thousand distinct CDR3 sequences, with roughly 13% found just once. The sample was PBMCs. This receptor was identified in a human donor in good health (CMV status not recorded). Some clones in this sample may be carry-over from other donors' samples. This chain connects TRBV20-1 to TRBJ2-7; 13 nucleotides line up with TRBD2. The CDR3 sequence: CSASSGTSGTSYEQYF. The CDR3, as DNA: TGCAGTGCTTCTTCCGGGACTAGCGGGACCTCCTACGAGCAGTACTTC.